This T cell receptor beta chain originates from a study of T cell responses to AZD1222 COVID-19 vaccine. Only in-frame clones appear in the TCRdb table, and some are missing; sequencing was by immunoSEQ multiplex PCR. The sample lists 65,000 to 95,000 clones, about 90% occurring once. CDR1 is MNHEY and CDR2 is SVGAGI in the germline V gene. Trimming took 9 bases from V and 0 from J, leaving 9 bases between them. The CDR3 is 13 amino acids. The study, taken as a whole, reports: Reports indicate that nearly half of spike-specific TCRs are directed at unmutated variant regions.

Of note for this clone: Antigen unknown.

This sequence originates from an adult in good health. This material consisted of peripheral blood, taken on day 0 of MenACWY control vaccination. The rearrangement uses TRBV6-5 and TRBJ1-3, with D possibly being TRBD1 (5 bases). The CDR3 sequence is CASGTGSGNTIYF. CDR3 bases: TGTGCCAGTGGGACGGGCTCTGGAAACACCATATATTTT.